Below, 7 T cell receptor beta chains from the same sample are listed, as sequenced in a study of cytomegalovirus exposure and HLA in healthy donors. Assay used: immunoSEQ multiplex PCR; TCRdb lists only in-frame clones, some missing. The data contain fewer than 100,000 clones, approximately 94% of them singletons. Sequencing was done on a sample of PBMCs. All receptors come from a woman aged 18-29 years in good health and CMV-seropositive.

The chain links TRBV30 to TRBJ1-4, with D maybe TRBD1 (5 bases). The CDR3 contains 13 residues. Germline CDR1 GTSNPN, CDR2 SVGIG (reference sequence). The V end was cut by 3 bases, the J end by 5 bases, with 10 bases between. The CDR3 DNA follows: TGTGCCTGGAGCGCAGGGCCAAATGAAAAACTGTTTTTT. Protein product: CAWSAGPNEKLFF.

V gene TRBV2 combines with J gene TRBJ1-6; the D is unclear. Germline CDR1 SNHLY, CDR2 FYNNEI. This CDR3 comprises 16 residues. Trimming left V 4 bases short and J 0 bases short, with 10 bases between. CDR3 amino acids: CASSVRSSSYNSPLHF. Here the CDR3 DNA reads TGTGCCAGCAGTGTGAGAAGTAGCTCCTATAATTCACCCCTCCACTTT.

This clone was observed a single time. The chain carries TRBV7-9 and TRBJ2-5; no clear D. The CDR3 has 14 residues. With 4 bases removed from V and 5 bases from J, the gap between germline ends came to 14 bases. CDR1 and CDR2 from the germline V gene are SEHNR and FQNEAQ (reference sequence). The CDR3 loop is CASSSSEYWETQYF. In DNA, the CDR3 is TGTGCCAGCAGCTCCAGCGAGTACTGGGAGACCCAGTACTTC.

The genes are TRBV28 and TRBJ2-1; 7 nucleotides line up with TRBD1. Trimming removed 6 bases from V and 7 bases from J; junction bases left unmatched: 3. In germline, CDR1 is MDHEN, CDR2 SYDVKM. The CDR3 sequence is 12 residues long. CDR3 sequence reads: CASRTGENEQFF. The CDR3 coding sequence is TGTGCCAGCAGAACAGGGGAGAATGAGCAGTTCTTC.

The CDR3 spells CASRLPGEGNTIYF. CDR3 coding DNA: TGTGCCAGCAGGTTACCGGGGGAAGGAAACACCATATATTTT. The rearrangement links TRBV28 to TRBJ1-3; D is perhaps TRBD1 (5 bases). Germline CDR1 MDHEN, CDR2 SYDVKM. This CDR3 is 14 amino acids long. The ends were cut back, 6 bases at V and 4 bases at J, with 13 bases in the middle.

The chain is built from TRBV20-1 and TRBJ2-1, with D possibly matching TRBD2 (5 bases). This CDR3 comprises 10 residues. Germline values: CDR1 DFQATT, CDR2 SNEGSKA (reference sequence). Deletions cut 8 bases from V and 7 bases from J, with 9 bases between. The CDR3 sequence: CSRGGNEQFF. CDR3 nucleotide sequence: TGCAGTAGAGGAGGAAATGAGCAGTTCTTC.

V gene TRBV7-2 combines with J gene TRBJ2-7; TRBD2 agrees at 11 bases. V lost 7 bases and J lost 2; bases outside the gene matches: 13. Germline CDR1 reads SGHTA; CDR2 reads FQGNSA. The CDR3 runs to 17 residues. The CDR3 DNA sequence: TGTGCCAGCACCAAATCTTCGGGACTAGCGGCTACCTACGAGCAGTACTTC. Its translation: CASTKSSGLAATYEQYF.